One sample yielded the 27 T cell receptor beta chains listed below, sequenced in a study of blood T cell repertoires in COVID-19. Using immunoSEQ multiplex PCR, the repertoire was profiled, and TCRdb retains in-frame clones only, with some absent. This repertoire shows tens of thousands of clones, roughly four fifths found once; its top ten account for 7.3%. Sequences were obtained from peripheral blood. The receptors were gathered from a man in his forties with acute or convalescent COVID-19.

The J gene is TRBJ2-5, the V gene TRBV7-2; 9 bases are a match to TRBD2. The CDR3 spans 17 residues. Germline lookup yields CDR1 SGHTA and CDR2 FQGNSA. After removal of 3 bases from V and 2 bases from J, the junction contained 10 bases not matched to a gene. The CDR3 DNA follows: TGTGCCAGCAGCTTCACCCCGGGACTAGCCTTTCAAGAGACCCAGTACTTC. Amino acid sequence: CASSFTPGLAFQETQYF.

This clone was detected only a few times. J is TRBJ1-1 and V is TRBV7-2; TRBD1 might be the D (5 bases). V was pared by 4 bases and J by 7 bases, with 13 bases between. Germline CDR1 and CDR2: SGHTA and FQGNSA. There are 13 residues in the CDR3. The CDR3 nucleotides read TGTGCCAGCAGCTCACAGGACCGGTTTGAAGCTTTCTTT. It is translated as CASSSQDRFEAFF.

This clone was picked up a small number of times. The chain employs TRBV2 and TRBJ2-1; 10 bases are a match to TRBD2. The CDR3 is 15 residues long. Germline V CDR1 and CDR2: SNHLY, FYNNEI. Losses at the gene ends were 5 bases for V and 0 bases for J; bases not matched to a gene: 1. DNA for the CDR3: TGTGCCAGCAGTTTAGCGGGGGGCTCCTACAATGAGCAGTTCTTC. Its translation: CASSLAGGSYNEQFF.

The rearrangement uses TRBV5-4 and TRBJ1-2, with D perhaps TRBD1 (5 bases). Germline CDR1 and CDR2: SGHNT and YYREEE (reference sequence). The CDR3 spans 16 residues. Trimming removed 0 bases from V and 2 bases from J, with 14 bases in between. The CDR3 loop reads CASSLVSAQGNYGYTF. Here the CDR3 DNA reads TGTGCCAGCAGCTTGGTTTCCGCGCAGGGCAACTATGGCTACACCTTC. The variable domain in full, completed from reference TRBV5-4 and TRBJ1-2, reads ETGVTQSPTHLIKTRGQQVTLRCSSQSGHNTVSWYQQALGQGPQFIFQYYREEENGRGNFPPRFSGLQFPNYSSELNVNALELDDSALYLCASSLVSAQGNYGYTFGSGTRLTVV.

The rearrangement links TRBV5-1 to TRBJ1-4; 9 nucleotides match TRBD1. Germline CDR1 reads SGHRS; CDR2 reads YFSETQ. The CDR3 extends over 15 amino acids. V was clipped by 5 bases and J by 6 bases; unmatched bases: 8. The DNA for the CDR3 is TGCGCCAGCAGTTCAACCGGGACAGGGTATGAAAAACTGTTTTTT. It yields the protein CASSSTGTGYEKLFF.

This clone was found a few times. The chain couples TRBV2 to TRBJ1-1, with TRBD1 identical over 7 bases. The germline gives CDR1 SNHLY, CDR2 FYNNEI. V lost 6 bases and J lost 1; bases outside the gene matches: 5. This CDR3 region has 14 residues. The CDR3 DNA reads TGTGCCAGCAGACCGACAGGGAAGAACACTGAAGCTTTCTTT. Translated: CASRPTGKNTEAFF.

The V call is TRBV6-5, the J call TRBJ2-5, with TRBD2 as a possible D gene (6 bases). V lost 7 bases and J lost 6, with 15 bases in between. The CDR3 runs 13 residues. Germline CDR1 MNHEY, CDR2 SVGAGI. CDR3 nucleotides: TGTGCCAGCAAGGGGACTCCTGGGCAGACCCAGTACTTC. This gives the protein CASKGTPGQTQYF.

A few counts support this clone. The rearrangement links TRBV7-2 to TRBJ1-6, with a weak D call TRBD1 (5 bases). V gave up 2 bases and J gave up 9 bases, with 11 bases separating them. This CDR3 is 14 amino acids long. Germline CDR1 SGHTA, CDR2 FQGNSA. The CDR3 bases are TGTGCCAGCAGCTTACTAGGGGTTAGTTCACCCCTCCACTTT. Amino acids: CASSLLGVSSPLHF.

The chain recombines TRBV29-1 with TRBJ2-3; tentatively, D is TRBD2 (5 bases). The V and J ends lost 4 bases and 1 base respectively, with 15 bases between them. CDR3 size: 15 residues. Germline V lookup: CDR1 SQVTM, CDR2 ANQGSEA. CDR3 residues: CSVGPDTGGTDTQYF. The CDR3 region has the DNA TGCAGCGTTGGGCCAGACACCGGGGGCACAGATACGCAGTATTTT.

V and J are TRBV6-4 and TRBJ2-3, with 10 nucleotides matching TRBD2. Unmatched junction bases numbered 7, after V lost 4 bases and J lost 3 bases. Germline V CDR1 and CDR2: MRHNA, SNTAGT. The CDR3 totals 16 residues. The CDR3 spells CASSVSGGASTDTQYF. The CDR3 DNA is TGTGCCAGCAGTGTCAGCGGGGGGGCTAGTACAGATACGCAGTATTTT.

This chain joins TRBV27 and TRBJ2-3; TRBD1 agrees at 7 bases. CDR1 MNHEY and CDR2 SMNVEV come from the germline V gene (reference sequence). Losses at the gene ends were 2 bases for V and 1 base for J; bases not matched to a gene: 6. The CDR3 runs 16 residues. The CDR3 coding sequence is TGTGCCAGCAGTTTAGTCCCAGGGGGAGGCACAGATACGCAGTATTTT. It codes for CASSLVPGGGTDTQYF.

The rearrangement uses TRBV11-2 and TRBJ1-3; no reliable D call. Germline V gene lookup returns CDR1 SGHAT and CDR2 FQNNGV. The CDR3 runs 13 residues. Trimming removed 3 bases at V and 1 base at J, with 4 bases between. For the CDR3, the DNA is TGTGCCAGCAGCTTTTCGTCTGGAAACACCATATATTTT. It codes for CASSFSSGNTIYF.

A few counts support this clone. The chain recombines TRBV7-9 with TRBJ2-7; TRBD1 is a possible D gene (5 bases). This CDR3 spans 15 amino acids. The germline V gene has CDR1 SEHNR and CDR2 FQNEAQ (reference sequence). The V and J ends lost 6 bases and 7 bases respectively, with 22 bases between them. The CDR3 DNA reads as TGTGCCAGCAGTTCAGAACTCATATTCTACAGGGAGCAGTACTTC. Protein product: CASSSELIFYREQYF.

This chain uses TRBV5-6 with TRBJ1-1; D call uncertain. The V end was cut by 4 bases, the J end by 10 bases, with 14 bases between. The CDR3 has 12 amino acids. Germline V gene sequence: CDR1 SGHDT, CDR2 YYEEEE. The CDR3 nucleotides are TGTGCCAGCAGCCCCGAAGGGAGAGGAGCTTTCTTT. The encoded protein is CASSPEGRGAFF. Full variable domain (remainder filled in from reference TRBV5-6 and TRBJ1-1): DAGVTQSPTHLIKTRGQQVTLRCSPKSGHDTVSWYQQALGQGPQFIFQYYEEEERQRGNFPDRFSGHQFPNYSSELNVNALLLGDSALYLCASSPEGRGAFFGQGTRLTVV.

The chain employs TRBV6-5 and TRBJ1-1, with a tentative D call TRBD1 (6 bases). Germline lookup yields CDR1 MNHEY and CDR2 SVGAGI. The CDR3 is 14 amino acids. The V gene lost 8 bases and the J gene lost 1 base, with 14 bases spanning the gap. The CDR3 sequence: CASRPVQGNTEAFF. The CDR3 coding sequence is TGTGCCAGCCGGCCGGTACAGGGGAACACTGAAGCTTTCTTT.

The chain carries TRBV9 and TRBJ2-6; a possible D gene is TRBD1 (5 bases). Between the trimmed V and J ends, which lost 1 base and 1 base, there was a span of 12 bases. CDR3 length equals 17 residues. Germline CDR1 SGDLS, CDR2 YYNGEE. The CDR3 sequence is CASSVQGSWSGANVLTF. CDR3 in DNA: TGTGCCAGCAGCGTACAGGGATCGTGGTCTGGGGCCAACGTCCTGACTTTC.

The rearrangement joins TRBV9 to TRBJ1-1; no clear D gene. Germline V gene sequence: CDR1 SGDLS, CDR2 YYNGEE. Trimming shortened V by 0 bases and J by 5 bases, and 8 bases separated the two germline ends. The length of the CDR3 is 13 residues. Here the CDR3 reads CASSVESRTEAFF. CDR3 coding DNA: TGTGCCAGCAGCGTAGAGAGTCGGACTGAAGCTTTCTTT.

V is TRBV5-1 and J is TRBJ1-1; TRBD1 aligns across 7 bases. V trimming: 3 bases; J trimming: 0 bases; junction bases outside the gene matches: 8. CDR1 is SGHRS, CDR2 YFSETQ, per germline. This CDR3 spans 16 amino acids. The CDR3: CASSSRTGAVNTEAFF. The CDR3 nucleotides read TGCGCCAGCAGCTCTCGGACAGGCGCCGTGAACACTGAAGCTTTCTTT.

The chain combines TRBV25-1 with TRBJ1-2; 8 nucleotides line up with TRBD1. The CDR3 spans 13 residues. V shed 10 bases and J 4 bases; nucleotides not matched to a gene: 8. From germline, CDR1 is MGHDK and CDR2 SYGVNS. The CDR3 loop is CATPGQGGYGYTF. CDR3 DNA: TGTGCCACCCCCGGACAGGGCGGCTATGGCTACACCTTC.

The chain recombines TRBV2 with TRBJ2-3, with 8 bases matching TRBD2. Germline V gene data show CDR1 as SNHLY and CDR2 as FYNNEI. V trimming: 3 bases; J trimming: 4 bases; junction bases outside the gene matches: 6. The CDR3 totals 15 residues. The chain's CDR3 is CASSEFGGASDTQYF. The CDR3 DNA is TGTGCCAGCAGTGAGTTCGGGGGGGCTTCAGATACGCAGTATTTT.

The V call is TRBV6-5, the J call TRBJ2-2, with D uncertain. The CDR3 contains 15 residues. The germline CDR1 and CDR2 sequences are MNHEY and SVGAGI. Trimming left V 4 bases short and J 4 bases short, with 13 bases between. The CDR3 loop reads CASSSNWPFTGELFF. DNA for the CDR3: TGTGCCAGCAGTTCAAATTGGCCCTTCACCGGGGAGCTGTTTTTT.

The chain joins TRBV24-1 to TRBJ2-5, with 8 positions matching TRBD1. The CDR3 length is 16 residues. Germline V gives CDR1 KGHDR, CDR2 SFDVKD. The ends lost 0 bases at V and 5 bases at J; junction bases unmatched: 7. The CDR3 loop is CATSDLSQGAWETQYF. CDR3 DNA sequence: TGTGCCACCAGTGATTTGTCCCAGGGGGCCTGGGAGACCCAGTACTTC.

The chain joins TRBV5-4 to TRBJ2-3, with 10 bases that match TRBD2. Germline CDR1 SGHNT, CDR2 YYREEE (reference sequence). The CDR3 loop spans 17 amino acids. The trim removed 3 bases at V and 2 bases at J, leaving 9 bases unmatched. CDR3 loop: CASSSRASGGFTDTQYF. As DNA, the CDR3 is TGTGCCAGCAGCTCGAGGGCTAGCGGGGGTTTCACAGATACGCAGTATTTT.

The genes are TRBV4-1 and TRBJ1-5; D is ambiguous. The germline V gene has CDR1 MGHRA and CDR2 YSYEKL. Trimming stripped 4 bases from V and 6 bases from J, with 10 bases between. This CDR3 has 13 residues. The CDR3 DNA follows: TGCGCCAGCAGCCCCGCGGGTACTCAGCCCCAGCATTTT. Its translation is CASSPAGTQPQHF.

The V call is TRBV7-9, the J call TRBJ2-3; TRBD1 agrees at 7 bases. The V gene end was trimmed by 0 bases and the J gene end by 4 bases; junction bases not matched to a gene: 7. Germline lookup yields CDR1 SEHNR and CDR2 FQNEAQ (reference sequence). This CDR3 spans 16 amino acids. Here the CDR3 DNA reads TGTGCCAGCAGCTTAGCGCGGACAGGTGGGTCAGATACGCAGTATTTT. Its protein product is CASSLARTGGSDTQYF.

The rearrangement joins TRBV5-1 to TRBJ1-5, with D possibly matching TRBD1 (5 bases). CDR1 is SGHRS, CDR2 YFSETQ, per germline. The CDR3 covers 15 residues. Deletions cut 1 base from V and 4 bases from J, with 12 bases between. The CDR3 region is CASSLTGGRNQPQHF. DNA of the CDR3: TGCGCCAGCAGCTTGACGGGGGGACGAAATCAGCCCCAGCATTTT.

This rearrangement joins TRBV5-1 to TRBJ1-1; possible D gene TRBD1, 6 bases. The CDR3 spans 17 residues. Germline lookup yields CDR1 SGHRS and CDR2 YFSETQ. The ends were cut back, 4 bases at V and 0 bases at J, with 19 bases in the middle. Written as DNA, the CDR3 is TGCGCCAGCAGCCCAAGGGGGGCGGGAGAGGTGAACACTGAAGCTTTCTTT. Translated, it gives CASSPRGAGEVNTEAFF.